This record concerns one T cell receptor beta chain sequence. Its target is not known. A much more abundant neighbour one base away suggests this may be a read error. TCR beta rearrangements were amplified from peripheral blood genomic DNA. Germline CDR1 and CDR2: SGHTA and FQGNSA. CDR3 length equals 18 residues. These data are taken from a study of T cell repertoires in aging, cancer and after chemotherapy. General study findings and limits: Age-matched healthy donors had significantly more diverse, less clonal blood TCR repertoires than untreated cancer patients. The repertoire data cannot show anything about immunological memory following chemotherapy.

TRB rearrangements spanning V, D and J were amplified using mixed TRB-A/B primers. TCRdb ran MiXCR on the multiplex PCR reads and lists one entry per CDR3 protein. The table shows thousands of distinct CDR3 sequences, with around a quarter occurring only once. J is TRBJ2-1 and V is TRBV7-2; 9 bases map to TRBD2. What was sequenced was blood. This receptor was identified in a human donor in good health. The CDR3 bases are TGTGCCAGTAGAGGGGTAGCGGGAGAGAGGTTTCAGGACAATGAGGAGTTCTTC. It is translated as CASRGVAGERFQDNEEFF.